These 25 T cell receptor beta chains originate from one sample sequenced in a study of blood T cell repertoires in COVID-19 (TCRdb year 2020). The method behind the library was the immunoSEQ multiplex PCR assay. As stored in TCRdb, this immuneACCESS dataset retains in-frame rearrangements with V and J assigned. A fraction of the clones does not appear; measured against another copy, unresolved V genes explain less than half of the discrepancy, and the remainder lacks a known reason. The sample records more than 110,000 clones, around 79% of which are singletons. The ten largest clones add up to roughly 3.4% of the sample. The specimen sequenced was peripheral blood. The source is a man between 60 and 70 years old with acute or convalescent COVID-19.

The V and J genes are TRBV11-1 and TRBJ2-1, with D tentatively TRBD2 (6 bases). Germline V lookup: CDR1 SGHAT, CDR2 FQDESV (reference sequence). Trimming left V 5 bases short and J 5 bases short, with 16 bases between. The CDR3 consists of 15 residues. Here the CDR3 DNA reads TGTGCCAGCAGCGCTCGACCGGGAGCCGACAATGAGCAGTTCTTC. Encoded protein: CASSARPGADNEQFF.

V gene TRBV5-1 combines with J gene TRBJ2-6; 10 bases are a match to TRBD1. The CDR3 spans 18 residues. CDR1 is SGHRS and CDR2 is YFSETQ in the germline V gene. Unmatched junction bases numbered 5, after V lost 0 bases and J lost 2 bases. The CDR3 loop reads CASSLGGTGATGANVLTF. Here the CDR3 DNA reads TGCGCCAGCAGCTTGGGAGGGACAGGGGCAACTGGGGCCAACGTCCTGACTTTC.

This clone was observed once. The rearrangement joins TRBV5-1 to TRBJ1-1; 9 bases fit TRBD1. CDR1 is SGHRS and CDR2 is YFSETQ in the germline V gene. The CDR3 runs to 14 residues. The ends lost 3 bases at V and 7 bases at J; junction bases unmatched: 7. CDR3 in DNA: TGCGCCAGCAGCTACGGGACAGGGAGATTTGAAGCTTTCTTT. Protein sequence: CASSYGTGRFEAFF. Looking up the rest from reference TRBV5-1 and TRBJ1-1 gives the full variable domain: KAGVTQTPRYLIKTRGQQVTLSCSPISGHRSVSWYQQTPGQGLQFLFEYFSETQRNKGNFPGRFSGRQFSNSRSEMNVSTLELGDSALYLCASSYGTGRFEAFFGQGTRLTVV.

The genes are TRBV7-9 and TRBJ2-5; 12 positions match TRBD2. J lost 4 bases, V lost 6 bases, and 0 bases had no gene match. Germline V gene data show CDR1 as SEHNR and CDR2 as FQNEAQ (reference sequence). The CDR3 length is 13 residues. The CDR3 reads CASRGLAGETQYF. CDR3 bases: TGTGCCAGCAGGGGACTAGCGGGAGAGACCCAGTACTTC.

The V call is TRBV2, the J call TRBJ2-1, with TRBD2 identical over 10 bases. Germline V gene lookup returns CDR1 SNHLY and CDR2 FYNNEI. V gave up 0 bases and J gave up 8 bases; unmatched junction bases: 7. The CDR3 consists of 16 residues. CDR3: CASSEASGREEDEQFF. CDR3 in DNA: TGTGCCAGCAGTGAAGCCAGCGGGAGGGAGGAGGATGAGCAGTTCTTC.

V is TRBV28 and J is TRBJ1-5, with a possible D match to TRBD1 (5 bases). This CDR3 is 12 amino acids long. In germline, CDR1 is MDHEN, CDR2 SYDVKM. V was shortened by 11 bases and J by 4 bases, with 12 bases between the two germline ends. In nucleotides, the CDR3 is TGTGCCGGAAGGAGGGGAAATCAGCCCCAGCATTTT. Protein product: CAGRRGNQPQHF.

Here the CDR3 DNA reads TGTGCCAGCAGTTTAGTCCCAGGGTCAGGCGTTCTAGCGGGATACAATGAGCAGTTCTTC. Its translation is CASSLVPGSGVLAGYNEQFF. The J gene is TRBJ2-1, the V gene TRBV27; 9 nucleotides match TRBD2. CDR3 length: 20 residues. With 2 bases clipped from V and 4 bases from J, the junction kept 18 bases outside the gene matches. Germline V gene lookup returns CDR1 MNHEY and CDR2 SMNVEV (reference sequence).

As DNA, the CDR3 is TGTGCCAGCAGTGAACCCATCCAGGGGTTGGCTGAAGCTTTCTTT. Its translation is CASSEPIQGLAEAFF. V usage is TRBV6-1 and J usage is TRBJ1-1; weak D call: TRBD1 (6 bases). V shed 2 bases and J shed 6 bases, with 16 bases lying between them. The CDR3 contains 15 residues. The V gene's germline CDR1 is MNHNS and CDR2 SASEGT.

This clone has just one count. The chain uses TRBV18 and TRBJ1-3, with 9 bases fitting TRBD1. V was clipped by 2 bases and J by 3 bases; unmatched bases: 11. The germline V gene encodes CDR1 KGHSH and CDR2 LQKENI. CDR3 length equals 18 residues. CDR3 DNA: TGTGCCAGCTCACCATTGTGGGGACAGGGTGAAGATGGAAACACCATATATTTT. Residues: CASSPLWGQGEDGNTIYF.

CDR3 bases: TGTGCCAGCTCGCCGGACAGGGCGAGCTCTGGAAACACCATATATTTT. This sequence encodes CASSPDRASSGNTIYF. The chain is built from TRBV18 and TRBJ1-3, with 8 nucleotides matching TRBD1. Germline lookup yields CDR1 KGHSH and CDR2 LQKENI. CDR3 length: 16 amino acids. The V gene end was trimmed by 6 bases and the J gene end by 0 bases; junction bases not matched to a gene: 7.

This clone came up a few times. This chain uses TRBV7-8 with TRBJ1-3; no definite D call. V shed 2 bases and J shed 0 bases, with 11 bases lying between them. CDR1 is SGHVS and CDR2 is FQNEAQ in the germline V gene. This CDR3 is built from 16 residues. This CDR3 is CASSLSVVSSGNTIYF. DNA of the CDR3: TGTGCCAGCAGCTTAAGCGTAGTGAGCTCTGGAAACACCATATATTTT.

This clone appeared once. This rearrangement joins TRBV28 to TRBJ1-3, with D tentatively TRBD1 (5 bases). Germline V gene lookup returns CDR1 MDHEN and CDR2 SYDVKM. The CDR3 contains 13 residues. Trimming pared 6 bases from V and 0 bases from J, leaving 6 bases between. CDR3 in DNA: TGTGCCAGCAGAGACAGCTCTGGAAACACCATATATTTT. Translation gives CASRDSSGNTIYF.

The V call is TRBV5-1, the J call TRBJ1-6; 8 positions match TRBD1. Germline-derived CDR1 and CDR2 are SGHRS and YFSETQ. CDR3 length: 16 residues. V trimming: 4 bases; J trimming: 0 bases; junction bases outside the gene matches: 3. CDR3 sequence: CASSPTGGSYNSPLHF. The CDR3, as DNA: TGCGCCAGCAGCCCAACAGGGGGCTCCTATAATTCACCCCTCCACTTT. The whole variable domain, filled in from reference TRBV5-1 and TRBJ1-6, reads KAGVTQTPRYLIKTRGQQVTLSCSPISGHRSVSWYQQTPGQGLQFLFEYFSETQRNKGNFPGRFSGRQFSNSRSEMNVSTLELGDSALYLCASSPTGGSYNSPLHFGNGTRLTVT.

This clone was detected only once. A junction boundary mismatches the germline segment, possibly from a read error. The V and J genes are TRBV6-5 and TRBJ2-2; D is ambiguous. Germline CDR1 and CDR2: MNHEY and SVGAGI. The CDR3 is 11 amino acids. CDR3 sequence (DNA): TGTGCCACCAGTCTAGCCGGGGAGCTGTTTTTT. It codes for CATSLAGELFF.

This chain connects TRBV7-9 to TRBJ1-4; D may be TRBD1 (6 bases). Trimming removed 5 bases from V and 7 bases from J, with 20 bases in between. Germline lookup yields CDR1 SEHNR and CDR2 FQNEAQ (reference sequence). The CDR3 extends over 16 amino acids. The CDR3 here is CASSASYREGGEKLFF. The DNA for the CDR3 is TGTGCCAGCAGCGCATCCTACAGGGAGGGGGGTGAAAAACTGTTTTTT.

The chain couples TRBV18 to TRBJ1-3; tentatively, D is TRBD1 (6 bases). The CDR3 has 15 amino acids. The germline V gene encodes CDR1 KGHSH and CDR2 LQKENI. V was cut by 6 bases and J by 0 bases, with 12 bases left in between. This chain's CDR3 is CASSPDRSSGNTIYF. Here the CDR3 DNA reads TGTGCCAGCTCCCCGGACAGAAGCTCTGGAAACACCATATATTTT.

The V call is TRBV5-1, the J call TRBJ2-7; 9 bases are shared with TRBD2. J was trimmed by 7 bases and V by 0 bases; bases with no gene match: 8. The CDR3 is 15 amino acids. The germline V gene has CDR1 SGHRS and CDR2 YFSETQ. Written as DNA, the CDR3 is TGCGCCAGCAGCTTGGAGCTAGCGGGGTTGGGGGAGCAGTACTTC. It codes for CASSLELAGLGEQYF.

The chain employs TRBV19 and TRBJ1-1; a possible D gene is TRBD1 (6 bases). V was shortened by 5 bases and J by 0 bases, with 13 bases between the two germline ends. Germline V gene sequence: CDR1 LNHDA, CDR2 SQIVND (reference sequence). The CDR3 extends over 15 amino acids. The CDR3 loop is CASSPRTDMNTEAFF. The CDR3 DNA follows: TGTGCCAGTAGTCCAAGGACAGATATGAACACTGAAGCTTTCTTT.

Written as DNA, the CDR3 is TGTGCCAGCAGTAGACAGCTTAACACTGAAGCTTTCTTT. Translation gives CASSRQLNTEAFF. The rearrangement uses TRBV6-5 and TRBJ1-1; D is possibly TRBD1 (5 bases). Germline V CDR1 and CDR2: MNHEY, SVGAGI. The length of the CDR3 is 13 residues. V lost 5 bases to trimming and J lost 2 bases, with 9 bases between them.

The chain uses TRBV27 and TRBJ2-3; tentative D call: TRBD2 (5 bases). Trimming cost V 6 bases and J 14 bases, with 21 bases left between them. This CDR3 region has 13 residues. Germline V CDR1 and CDR2: MNHEY, SMNVEV (reference sequence). CDR3 amino acids: CASSTDCFRSRYF. CDR3 in DNA: TGTGCCAGCAGCACGGACTGTTTTCGTAGTCGGTATTTT.

This chain connects TRBV28 to TRBJ1-2; tentatively, D is TRBD1 (5 bases). The CDR3 consists of 10 residues. V was clipped by 8 bases and J by 8 bases, with 9 bases between them. Germline CDR1 is MDHEN and CDR2 is SYDVKM. The CDR3 protein is CASGGEGYTF. The CDR3 DNA is TGTGCCAGCGGGGGGGAGGGCTACACCTTC.

V is TRBV20-1 and J is TRBJ2-1, with D perhaps TRBD1 (5 bases). The CDR3 length is 16 residues. Germline V CDR1 and CDR2: DFQATT, SNEGSKA (reference sequence). V lost 3 bases, J lost 2 bases, and 17 bases lay in between. Written as DNA, the CDR3 is TGCAGTGCTAGTCGGCAGGGTGGTGCGGCCTACAATGAGCAGTTCTTC. It is translated as CSASRQGGAAYNEQFF.

The J gene is TRBJ1-2, the V gene TRBV11-2, with 8 bases identical to TRBD1. The germline gives CDR1 SGHAT, CDR2 FQNNGV. The CDR3 is made up of 15 amino acids. Losses at the gene ends were 5 bases for V and 0 bases for J; bases not matched to a gene: 5. The CDR3 is CASSPLGQANYGYTF. The CDR3, as DNA: TGTGCCAGCAGCCCGCTGGGACAGGCTAACTATGGCTACACCTTC.

The chain has TRBV7-9 and TRBJ1-6, with D possibly TRBD1 on 5 matching bases. This CDR3 region has 14 residues. Germline CDR1 and CDR2: SEHNR and FQNEAQ (reference sequence). V was cut by 4 bases and J by 9 bases, with 13 bases left in between. The CDR3 is CASSSYGRGSPLHF. In DNA form, the CDR3 reads TGTGCCAGCAGCTCTTACGGGAGGGGTTCACCCCTCCACTTT. Using reference TRBV7-9 and TRBJ1-6 for the parts outside the CDR3, the full variable domain is DTGVSQNPRHKITKRGQNVTFRCDPISEHNRLYWYRQTLGQGPEFLTYFQNEAQLEKSRLLSDRFSAERPKGSFSTLEIQRTEQGDSAMYLCASSSYGRGSPLHFGNGTRLTVT.

The V and J genes are TRBV7-2 and TRBJ2-3, with 13 nucleotides matching TRBD2. The length of the CDR3 is 17 residues. J was trimmed by 2 bases and V by 5 bases; bases with no gene match: 7. Germline V gene data show CDR1 as SGHTA and CDR2 as FQGNSA. The CDR3 DNA reads TGTGCCAGCAGCCTCGCCGGGACTAGCGGGACCACAGATACGCAGTATTTT. Its translation: CASSLAGTSGTTDTQYF.